These 10 T cell receptor beta chains were sequenced from one sample in a study of blood T cell repertoires in COVID-19. This table comes from immunoSEQ multiplex PCR, and its TCRdb copy is limited to in-frame clones, with some not included. The sample holds about 89,000 clones, around 88% seen once. Sequenced sample: peripheral blood. The receptors come from a man between 60 and 75 years old with acute or convalescent COVID-19.

This clone was seen only once. The chain has TRBV29-1 and TRBJ2-5, with a weak D call TRBD2 (6 bases). The CDR3 spans 14 residues. CDR1 and CDR2 from the germline V gene are SQVTM and ANQGSEA. V lost 7 bases and J 4 bases, leaving 19 bases between the germline ends. CDR3 residues: CSAPPGVGGETQYF. The CDR3 DNA is TGCAGCGCTCCGCCCGGGGTGGGGGGAGAGACCCAGTACTTC.

The chain has TRBV9 and TRBJ2-1, with 7 bases matching TRBD1. Looked up from germline, CDR1 is SGDLS and CDR2 is YYNGEE. The CDR3 totals 15 residues. Trimming took 1 base from V and 4 from J; bases not matched to a gene: 5. The DNA of the CDR3 is TGTGCCAGCAGCGTATCTGGGACAGAGTACAATGAGCAGTTCTTC. This sequence encodes CASSVSGTEYNEQFF. The variable domain in full, completed from reference TRBV9 and TRBJ2-1, reads DSGVTQTPKHLITATGQRVTLRCSPRSGDLSVYWYQQSLDQGLQFLIQYYNGEERAKGNILERFSAQQFPDLHSELNLSSLELGDSALYFCASSVSGTEYNEQFFGPGTRLTVL.

The chain links TRBV5-4 to TRBJ2-7, with 8 bases that match TRBD1. Trimming cost V 1 base and J 3 bases; bases outside gene matches: 0. Germline V lookup: CDR1 SGHNT, CDR2 YYREEE (reference sequence). The CDR3 spans 13 residues. The CDR3 DNA reads TGTGCCAGCAGCTTGACAGGGGGCTACGAGCAGTACTTC. This translates into CASSLTGGYEQYF.

The chain uses TRBV12-3 or TRBV12-4 and TRBJ1-3; maybe TRBD1 (5 bases). V was clipped by 8 bases and J by 9 bases, with 14 bases between them. The CDR3 spans 12 residues. This chain's CDR3 is CASAKGPATIYF. As DNA, the CDR3 is TGTGCCAGCGCCAAGGGGCCCGCCACCATATATTTT.

The rearrangement uses TRBV9 and TRBJ1-6, with 8 bases matching TRBD1. This CDR3 is built from 15 residues. Germline V gene sequence: CDR1 SGDLS, CDR2 YYNGEE. Trimming at V came to 3 bases and at J to 6 bases, leaving 5 bases not matched to a gene. The CDR3 reads CASSGRTGSNSPLHF. CDR3 sequence (DNA): TGTGCCAGCAGCGGACGGACAGGGTCTAATTCACCCCTCCACTTT.

The chain links TRBV5-6 to TRBJ1-6, with TRBD1 as a possible D gene (5 bases). V lost 2 bases, J lost 6 bases, and 9 bases lay in between. The V gene's germline CDR1 is SGHDT and CDR2 YYEEEE. The CDR3 is 14 amino acids. The CDR3 DNA sequence: TGTGCCAGCAGCTTTGGGCAGGGTAATTCACCCCTCCACTTT. Translating it yields CASSFGQGNSPLHF. Based on the CDR3 plus reference TRBV5-6 and TRBJ1-6, the full variable domain is DAGVTQSPTHLIKTRGQQVTLRCSPKSGHDTVSWYQQALGQGPQFIFQYYEEEERQRGNFPDRFSGHQFPNYSSELNVNALLLGDSALYLCASSFGQGNSPLHFGNGTRLTVT.

This chain links TRBV7-9 with TRBJ1-3, with 8 bases lining up with TRBD1. V was pared by 5 bases and J by 6 bases, with 6 bases of the junction left unmatched. Germline CDR1 and CDR2: SEHNR and FQNEAQ (reference sequence). There are 14 residues in the CDR3. As DNA, the CDR3 is TGTGCCAGCAGCCGTGACAGGGGTGAAAACACCATATATTTT. Protein sequence: CASSRDRGENTIYF.

This chain uses TRBV29-1 with TRBJ2-5, with D unresolved. This CDR3 region has 10 residues. Trimming removed 6 bases at V and 5 bases at J, with 7 bases between. The germline V gene encodes CDR1 SQVTM and CDR2 ANQGSEA. The CDR3 bases are TGCAGCGTAGCTATGGAGACCCAGTACTTC. Protein product: CSVAMETQYF. Supplemented by reference TRBV29-1 and TRBJ2-5, the full variable domain reads SAVISQKPSRDICQRGTSLTIQCQVDSQVTMMFWYRQQPGQSLTLIATANQGSEATYESGFVIDKFPISRPNLTFSTLTVSNMSPEDSSIYLCSVAMETQYFGPGTRLLVL.

This clone was seen a single time. The chain carries TRBV30 and TRBJ1-6; D gene uncertain. Trimming took 7 bases from V and 6 from J, leaving 10 bases between them. The CDR3 has 12 amino acids. Germline CDR1 is GTSNPN and CDR2 is SVGIG (reference sequence). The CDR3: CALGETNSPLHF. The CDR3 DNA reads as TGTGCCTTGGGAGAGACTAATTCACCCCTCCACTTT.

CDR3 coding DNA: TGTGCCAGCAGCGTAGTGGCAGGGGGCAGAGAGACCCAGTACTTC. Its protein product is CASSVVAGGRETQYF. This rearrangement joins TRBV9 to TRBJ2-5, with 8 bases fitting TRBD1. The CDR3 sequence is 15 residues long. With V trimmed by 0 bases and J by 4 bases, 5 bases remained unmatched. Germline-derived CDR1 and CDR2 are SGDLS and YYNGEE. Drawing the rest from reference TRBV9 and TRBJ2-5, the complete variable domain is DSGVTQTPKHLITATGQRVTLRCSPRSGDLSVYWYQQSLDQGLQFLIQYYNGEERAKGNILERFSAQQFPDLHSELNLSSLELGDSALYFCASSVVAGGRETQYFGPGTRLLVL.